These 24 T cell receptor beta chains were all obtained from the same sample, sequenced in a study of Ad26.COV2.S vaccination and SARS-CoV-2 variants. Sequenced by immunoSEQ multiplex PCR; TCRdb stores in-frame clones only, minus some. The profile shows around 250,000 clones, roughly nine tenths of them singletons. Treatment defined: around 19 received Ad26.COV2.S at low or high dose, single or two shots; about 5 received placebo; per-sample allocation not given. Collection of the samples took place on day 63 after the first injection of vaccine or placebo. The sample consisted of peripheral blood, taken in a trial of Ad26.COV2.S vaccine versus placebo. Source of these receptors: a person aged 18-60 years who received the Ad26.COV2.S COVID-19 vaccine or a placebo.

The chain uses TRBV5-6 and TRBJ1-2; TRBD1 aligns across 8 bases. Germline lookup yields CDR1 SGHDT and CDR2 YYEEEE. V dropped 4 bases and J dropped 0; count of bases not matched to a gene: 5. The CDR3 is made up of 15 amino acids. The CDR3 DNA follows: TGTGCCAGCAGCGACAGGGGCTTAGCTAACTATGGCTACACCTTC. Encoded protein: CASSDRGLANYGYTF.

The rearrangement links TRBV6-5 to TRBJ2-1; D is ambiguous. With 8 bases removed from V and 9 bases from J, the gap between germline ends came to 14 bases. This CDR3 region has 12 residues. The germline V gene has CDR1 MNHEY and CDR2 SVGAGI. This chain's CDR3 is CASLSPPREQFF. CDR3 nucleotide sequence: TGTGCCAGCCTGAGCCCTCCCCGTGAGCAGTTCTTC.

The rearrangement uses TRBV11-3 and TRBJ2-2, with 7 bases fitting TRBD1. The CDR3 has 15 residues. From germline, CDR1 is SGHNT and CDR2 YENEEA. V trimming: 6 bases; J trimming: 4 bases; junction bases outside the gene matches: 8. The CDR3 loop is CASSSGGSGTGELFF. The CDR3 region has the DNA TGTGCCAGCAGTTCAGGGGGTTCGGGCACCGGGGAGCTGTTTTTT. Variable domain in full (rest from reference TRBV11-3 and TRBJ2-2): EAGVVQSPRYKIIEKKQPVAFWCNPISGHNTLYWYLQNLGQGPELLIRYENEEAVDDSQLPKDRFSAERLKGVDSTLKIQPAELGDSAVYLCASSSGGSGTGELFFGEGSRLTVL.

CDR3 DNA sequence: TGTGCCTGGAGCCCAGCCGGGTCCTATAATTCACCCCTCCACTTT. This gives the protein CAWSPAGSYNSPLHF. The chain uses TRBV30 and TRBJ1-6, with D hard to call. Germline V CDR1 and CDR2: GTSNPN, SVGIG (reference sequence). Trimming shortened V by 3 bases and J by 1 base, and 10 bases separated the two germline ends. CDR3 size: 15 residues.

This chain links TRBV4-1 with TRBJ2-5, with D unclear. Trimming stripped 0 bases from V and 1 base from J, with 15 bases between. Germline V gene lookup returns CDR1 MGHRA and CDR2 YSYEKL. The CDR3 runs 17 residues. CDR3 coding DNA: TGCGCCAGCAGCCAAGATCTGGACGGGTGGGGCCAAGAGACCCAGTACTTC. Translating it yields CASSQDLDGWGQETQYF.

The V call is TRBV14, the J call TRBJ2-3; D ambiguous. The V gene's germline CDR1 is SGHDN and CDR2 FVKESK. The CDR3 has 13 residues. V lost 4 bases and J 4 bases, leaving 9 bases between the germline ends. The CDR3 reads CASSLGPADTQYF. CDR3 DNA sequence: TGTGCCAGCAGCCTTGGGCCGGCAGATACGCAGTATTTT.

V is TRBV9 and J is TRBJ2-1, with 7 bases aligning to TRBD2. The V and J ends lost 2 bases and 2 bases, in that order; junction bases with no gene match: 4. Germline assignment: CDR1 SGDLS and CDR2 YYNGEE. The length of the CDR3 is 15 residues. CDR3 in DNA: TGTGCCAGCAGCGTCGGGACTATTACCTACAATGAGCAGTTCTTC. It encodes CASSVGTITYNEQFF. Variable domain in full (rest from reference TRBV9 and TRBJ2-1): DSGVTQTPKHLITATGQRVTLRCSPRSGDLSVYWYQQSLDQGLQFLIQYYNGEERAKGNILERFSAQQFPDLHSELNLSSLELGDSALYFCASSVGTITYNEQFFGPGTRLTVL.

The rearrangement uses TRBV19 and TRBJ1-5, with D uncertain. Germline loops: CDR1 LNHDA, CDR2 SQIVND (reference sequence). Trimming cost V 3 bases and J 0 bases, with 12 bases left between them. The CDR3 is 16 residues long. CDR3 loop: CASSMTRDDSNQPQHF. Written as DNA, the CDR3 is TGTGCCAGTAGTATGACGAGGGATGATAGCAATCAGCCCCAGCATTTT.

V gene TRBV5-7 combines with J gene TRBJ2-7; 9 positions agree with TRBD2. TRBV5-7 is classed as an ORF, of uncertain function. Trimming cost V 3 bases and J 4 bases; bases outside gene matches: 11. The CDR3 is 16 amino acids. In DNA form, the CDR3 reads TGTGCCAGCAGCTCCTCTTTTAGCGGGAGTGTATACGAGCAGTACGTC. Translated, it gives CASSSSFSGSVYEQYV.

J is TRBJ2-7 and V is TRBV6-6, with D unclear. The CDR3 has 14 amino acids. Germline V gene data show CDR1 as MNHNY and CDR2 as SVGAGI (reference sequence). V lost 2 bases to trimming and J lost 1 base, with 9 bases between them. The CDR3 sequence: CASSYEPPSYEQYF. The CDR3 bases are TGTGCCAGCAGTTACGAGCCTCCTTCCTACGAGCAGTACTTC.

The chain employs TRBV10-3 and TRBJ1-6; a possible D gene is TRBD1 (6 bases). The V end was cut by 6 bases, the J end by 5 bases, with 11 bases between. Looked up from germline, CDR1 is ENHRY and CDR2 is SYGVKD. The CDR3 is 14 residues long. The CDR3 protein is CAIRDSRDNSPLHF. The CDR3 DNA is TGTGCCATCAGGGACAGTCGGGATAATTCACCCCTCCACTTT.

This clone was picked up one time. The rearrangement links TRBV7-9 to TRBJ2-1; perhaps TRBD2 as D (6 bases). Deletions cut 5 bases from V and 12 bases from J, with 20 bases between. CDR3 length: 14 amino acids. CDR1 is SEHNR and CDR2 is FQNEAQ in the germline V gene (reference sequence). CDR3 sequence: CASSVEFSGTPQFF. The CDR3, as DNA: TGTGCCAGCAGCGTGGAATTTTCCGGGACTCCGCAGTTCTTC.

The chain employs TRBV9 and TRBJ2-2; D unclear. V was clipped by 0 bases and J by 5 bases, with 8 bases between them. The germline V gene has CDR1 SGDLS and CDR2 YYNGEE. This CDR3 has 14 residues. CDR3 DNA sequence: TGTGCCAGCAGCGTAGCTCCGGTAACCGGGGAGCTGTTTTTT. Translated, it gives CASSVAPVTGELFF.

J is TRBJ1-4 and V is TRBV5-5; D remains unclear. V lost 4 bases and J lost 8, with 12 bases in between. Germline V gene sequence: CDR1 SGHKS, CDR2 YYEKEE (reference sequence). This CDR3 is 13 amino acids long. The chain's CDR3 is CASSRVPSEKLFF. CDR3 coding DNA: TGTGCCAGCAGCAGGGTACCGAGCGAAAAACTGTTTTTT.

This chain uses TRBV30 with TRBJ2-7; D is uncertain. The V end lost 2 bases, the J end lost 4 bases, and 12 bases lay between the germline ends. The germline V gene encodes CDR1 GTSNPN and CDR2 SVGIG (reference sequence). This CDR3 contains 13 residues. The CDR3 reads CAWSPTMGYEQYF. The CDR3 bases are TGTGCCTGGAGTCCAACAATGGGGTACGAGCAGTACTTC.

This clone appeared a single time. The CDR3 bases are TGTGCCTGGAGTGCGGACGCACTCAATGAGCAGTTCTTC. Encoded protein: CAWSADALNEQFF. The chain uses TRBV30 and TRBJ2-1; D is undetermined. This CDR3 has 13 amino acids. The V gene lost 1 base and the J gene lost 6 bases, with 10 bases spanning the gap. In germline, CDR1 is GTSNPN, CDR2 SVGIG (reference sequence).

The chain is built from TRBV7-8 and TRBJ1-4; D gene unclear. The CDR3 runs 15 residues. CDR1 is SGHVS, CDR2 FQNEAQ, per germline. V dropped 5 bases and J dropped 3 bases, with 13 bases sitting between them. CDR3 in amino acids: CASSARTGANEKLFF. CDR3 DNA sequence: TGTGCCAGCAGCGCCAGGACCGGGGCTAATGAAAAACTGTTTTTT.

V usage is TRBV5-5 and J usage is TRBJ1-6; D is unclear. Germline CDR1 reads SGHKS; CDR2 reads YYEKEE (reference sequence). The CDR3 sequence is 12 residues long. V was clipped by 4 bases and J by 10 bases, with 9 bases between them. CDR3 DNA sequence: TGTGCCAGCAGCGAACTGGTATCACCCCTCCACTTT. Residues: CASSELVSPLHF.

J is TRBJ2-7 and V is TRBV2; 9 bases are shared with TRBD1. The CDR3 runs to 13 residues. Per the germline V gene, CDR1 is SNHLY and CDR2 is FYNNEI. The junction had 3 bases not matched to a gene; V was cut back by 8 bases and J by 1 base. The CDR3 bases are TGTGCCAGCCGGGACAGGGTTTCCTACGAGCAGTACGTC. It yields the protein CASRDRVSYEQYV.

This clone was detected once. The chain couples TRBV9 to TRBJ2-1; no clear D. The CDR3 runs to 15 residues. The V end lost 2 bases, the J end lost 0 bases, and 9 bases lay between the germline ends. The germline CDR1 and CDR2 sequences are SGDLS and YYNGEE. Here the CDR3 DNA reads TGTGCCAGCAGCGTCCGAAAAGACTCCTACAATGAGCAGTTCTTC. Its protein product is CASSVRKDSYNEQFF. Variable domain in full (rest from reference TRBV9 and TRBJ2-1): DSGVTQTPKHLITATGQRVTLRCSPRSGDLSVYWYQQSLDQGLQFLIQYYNGEERAKGNILERFSAQQFPDLHSELNLSSLELGDSALYFCASSVRKDSYNEQFFGPGTRLTVL.

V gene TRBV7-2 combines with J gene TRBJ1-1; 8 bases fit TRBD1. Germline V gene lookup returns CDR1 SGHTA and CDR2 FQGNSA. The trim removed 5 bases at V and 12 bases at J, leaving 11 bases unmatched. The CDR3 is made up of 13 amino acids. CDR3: CASSPQGAGLTFF. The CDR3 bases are TGTGCCAGCAGCCCCCAGGGGGCCGGACTGACTTTCTTT. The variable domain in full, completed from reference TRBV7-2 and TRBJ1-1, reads GAGVSQSPSNKVTEKGKDVELRCDPISGHTALYWYRQSLGQGLEFLIYFQGNSAPDKSGLPSDRFSAERTGGSVSTLTIQRTQQEDSAVYLCASSPQGAGLTFFGQGTRLTVV.

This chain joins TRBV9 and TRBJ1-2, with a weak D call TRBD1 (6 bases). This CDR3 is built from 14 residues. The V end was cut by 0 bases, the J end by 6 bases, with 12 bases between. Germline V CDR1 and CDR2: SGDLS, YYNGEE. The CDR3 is CASSVEPQGHGYTF. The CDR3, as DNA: TGTGCCAGCAGCGTAGAACCTCAGGGGCATGGCTACACCTTC.

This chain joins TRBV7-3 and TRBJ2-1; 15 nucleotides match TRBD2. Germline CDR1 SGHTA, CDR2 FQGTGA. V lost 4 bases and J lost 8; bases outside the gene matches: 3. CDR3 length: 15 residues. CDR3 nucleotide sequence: TGTGCCAGCAGCTCAGGACTAGCGGGAGGGGATGAGCAGTTCTTC. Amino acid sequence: CASSSGLAGGDEQFF. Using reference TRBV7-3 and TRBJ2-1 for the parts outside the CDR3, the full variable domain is GAGVSQTPSNKVTEKGKYVELRCDPISGHTALYWYRQSLGQGPEFLIYFQGTGAADDSGLPNDRFFAVRPEGSVSTLKIQRTERGDSAVYLCASSSGLAGGDEQFFGPGTRLTVL.

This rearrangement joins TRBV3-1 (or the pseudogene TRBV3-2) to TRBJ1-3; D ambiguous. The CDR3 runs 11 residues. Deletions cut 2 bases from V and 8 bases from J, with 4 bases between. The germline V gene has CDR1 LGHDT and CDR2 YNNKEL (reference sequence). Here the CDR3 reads CASSQLHTIYF. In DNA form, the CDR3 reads TGTGCCAGCAGCCAACTGCACACCATATATTTT.